This T cell receptor beta chain was sequenced for a study of OX40 agonist ivuxolimab in advanced cancers. Looking at the study overall: Partial response was recorded in three patients: one hepatocellular carcinoma and two cutaneous melanoma cases. Study findings and constraints: The study observed clonal expansion of CD4+ and CD8+ blood T cells by week 6 at 0.1 to 3.0 mg/kg. Expanded clones were, on average, more numerous among CD8+ T cells than CD4+.

Patients were excluded for autoimmune disease history or systemic immunosuppression. This clone was seen only once. Antigen specificity is unknown. The repertoire was sequenced with immunoSEQ multiplex PCR; TCRdb's copy has only in-frame clones and lacks some. Of around 76,000 clones in the sample, approximately 87% were seen once. Source: CD4+ or CD8+ T cells sorted from blood, taken in a trial of the OX40 agonist ivuxolimab. The clonotype was recovered from an adult with an advanced solid tumor such as melanoma, head and neck, liver or kidney cancer.

Written as DNA, the CDR3 is TGCGCCAGCAGCTTGGGGTCGAGTAACACCATATATTTT. Protein sequence: CASSLGSSNTIYF. The rearrangement links TRBV5-1 to TRBJ1-3; D is ambiguous. CDR1 is SGHRS, CDR2 YFSETQ, per germline. The V end was cut by 0 bases, the J end by 7 bases, with 8 bases between. The CDR3 is 13 residues long.